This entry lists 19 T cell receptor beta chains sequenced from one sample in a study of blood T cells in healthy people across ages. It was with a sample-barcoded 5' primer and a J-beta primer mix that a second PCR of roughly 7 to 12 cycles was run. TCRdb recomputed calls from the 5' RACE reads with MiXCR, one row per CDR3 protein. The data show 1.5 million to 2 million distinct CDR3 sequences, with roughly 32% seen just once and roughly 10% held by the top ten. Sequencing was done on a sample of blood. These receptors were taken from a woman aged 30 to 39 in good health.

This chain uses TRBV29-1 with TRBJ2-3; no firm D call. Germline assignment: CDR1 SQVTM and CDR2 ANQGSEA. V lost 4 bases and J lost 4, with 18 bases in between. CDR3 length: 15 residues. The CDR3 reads CSVVGSSTSPDTQYF. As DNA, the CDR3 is TGCAGCGTTGTGGGCTCCTCTACGTCTCCAGATACGCAGTATTTT.

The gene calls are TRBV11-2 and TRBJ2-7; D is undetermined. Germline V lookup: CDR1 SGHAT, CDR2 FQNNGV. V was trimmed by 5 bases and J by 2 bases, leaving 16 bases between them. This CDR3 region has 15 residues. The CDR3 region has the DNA TGTGCCAGCAGCCCAGCCCCGGGCCCCACCTACGAGCAGTACTTC. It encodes CASSPAPGPTYEQYF.

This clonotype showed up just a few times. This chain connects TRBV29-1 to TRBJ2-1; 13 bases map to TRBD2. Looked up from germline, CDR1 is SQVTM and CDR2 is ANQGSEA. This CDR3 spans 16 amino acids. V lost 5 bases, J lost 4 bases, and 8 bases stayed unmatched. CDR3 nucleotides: TGCAGCGTTATCAGGTTACTAGCGGGGGGGTACAATGAGCAGTTCTTC. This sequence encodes CSVIRLLAGGYNEQFF.

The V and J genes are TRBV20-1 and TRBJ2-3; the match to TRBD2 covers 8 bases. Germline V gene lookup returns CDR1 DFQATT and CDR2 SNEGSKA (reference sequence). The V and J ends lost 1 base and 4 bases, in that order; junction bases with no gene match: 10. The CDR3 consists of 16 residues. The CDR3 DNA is TGCAGTGCTAGAGTTCCCGGCGGGAGGCCCCCAGATACGCAGTATTTT. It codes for CSARVPGGRPPDTQYF.

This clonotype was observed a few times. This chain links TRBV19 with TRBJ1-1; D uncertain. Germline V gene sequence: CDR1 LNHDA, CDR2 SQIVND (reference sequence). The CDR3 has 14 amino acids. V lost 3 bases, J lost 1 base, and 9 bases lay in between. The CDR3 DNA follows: TGTGCCAGTAGTATCCGGGTACCGAACACTGAAGCTTTCTTT. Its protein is CASSIRVPNTEAFF. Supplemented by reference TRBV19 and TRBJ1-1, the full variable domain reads DGGITQSPKYLFRKEGQNVTLSCEQNLNHDAMYWYRQDPGQGLRLIYYSQIVNDFQKGDIAEGYSVSREKKESFPLTVTSAQKNPTAFYLCASSIRVPNTEAFFGQGTRLTVV.

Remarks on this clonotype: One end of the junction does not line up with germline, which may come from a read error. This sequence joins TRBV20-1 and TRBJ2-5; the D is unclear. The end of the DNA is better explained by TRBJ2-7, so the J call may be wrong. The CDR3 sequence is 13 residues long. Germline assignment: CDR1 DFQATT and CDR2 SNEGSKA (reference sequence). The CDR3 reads CSARQVSSCEQYF. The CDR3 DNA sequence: TGCAGTGCTAGACAGGTCAGCTCCTGCGAGCAGTACTTC.

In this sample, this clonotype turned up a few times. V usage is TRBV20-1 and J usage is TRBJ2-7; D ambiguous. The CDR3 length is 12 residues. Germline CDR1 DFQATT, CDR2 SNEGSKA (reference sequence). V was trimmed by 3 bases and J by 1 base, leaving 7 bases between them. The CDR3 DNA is TGCAGTGCTAGCTCCAGATCCTACGAGCAGTACTTC. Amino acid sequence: CSASSRSYEQYF.

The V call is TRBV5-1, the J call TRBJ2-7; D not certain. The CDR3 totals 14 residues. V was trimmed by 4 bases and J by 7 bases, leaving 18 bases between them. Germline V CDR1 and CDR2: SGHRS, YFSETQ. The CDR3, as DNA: TGCGCCAGCAGCCCGGCCGACCCCGCGTGGGAGCAGTACTTC. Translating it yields CASSPADPAWEQYF. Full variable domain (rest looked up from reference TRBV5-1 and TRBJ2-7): KAGVTQTPRYLIKTRGQQVTLSCSPISGHRSVSWYQQTPGQGLQFLFEYFSETQRNKGNFPGRFSGRQFSNSRSEMNVSTLELGDSALYLCASSPADPAWEQYFGPGTRLTVT.

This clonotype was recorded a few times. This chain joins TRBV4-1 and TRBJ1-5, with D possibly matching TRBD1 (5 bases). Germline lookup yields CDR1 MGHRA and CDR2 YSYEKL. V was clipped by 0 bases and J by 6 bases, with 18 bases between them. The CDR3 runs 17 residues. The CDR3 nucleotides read TGCGCCAGCAGCCAAGATCAAAAAGGGGCGGACCGTCAGCCCCAGCATTTT. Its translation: CASSQDQKGADRQPQHF.

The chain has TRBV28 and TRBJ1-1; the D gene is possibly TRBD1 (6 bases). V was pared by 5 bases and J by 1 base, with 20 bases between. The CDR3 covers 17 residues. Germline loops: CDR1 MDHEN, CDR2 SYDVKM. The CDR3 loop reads CASSPGAGRGENTEAFF. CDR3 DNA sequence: TGTGCCAGCAGTCCCGGGGCGGGCAGGGGTGAGAACACTGAAGCTTTCTTT. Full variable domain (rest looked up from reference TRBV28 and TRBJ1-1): DVKVTQSSRYLVKRTGEKVFLECVQDMDHENMFWYRQDPGLGLRLIYFSYDVKMKEKGDIPEGYSVSREKKERFSLILESASTNQTSMYLCASSPGAGRGENTEAFFGQGTRLTVV.

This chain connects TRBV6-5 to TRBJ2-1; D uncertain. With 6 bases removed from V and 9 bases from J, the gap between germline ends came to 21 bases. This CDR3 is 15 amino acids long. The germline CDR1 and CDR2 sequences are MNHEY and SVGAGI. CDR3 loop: CASSSPGLDEGEQFF. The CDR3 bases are TGTGCCAGCAGCTCCCCCGGGCTAGATGAAGGTGAGCAGTTCTTC.

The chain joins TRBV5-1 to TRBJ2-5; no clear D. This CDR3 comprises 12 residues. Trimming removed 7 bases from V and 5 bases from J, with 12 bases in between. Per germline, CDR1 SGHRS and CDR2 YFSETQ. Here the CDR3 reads CASSDPGETQYF. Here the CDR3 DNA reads TGCGCCAGCTCCGATCCTGGCGAGACCCAGTACTTC.

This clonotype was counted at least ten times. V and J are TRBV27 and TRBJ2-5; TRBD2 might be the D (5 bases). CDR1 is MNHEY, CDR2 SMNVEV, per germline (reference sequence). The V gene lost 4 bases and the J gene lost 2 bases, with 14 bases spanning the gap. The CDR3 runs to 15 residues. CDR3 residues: CASSSLGLVQETQYF. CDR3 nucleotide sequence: TGTGCCAGCAGTTCCCTAGGACTGGTACAAGAGACCCAGTACTTC.

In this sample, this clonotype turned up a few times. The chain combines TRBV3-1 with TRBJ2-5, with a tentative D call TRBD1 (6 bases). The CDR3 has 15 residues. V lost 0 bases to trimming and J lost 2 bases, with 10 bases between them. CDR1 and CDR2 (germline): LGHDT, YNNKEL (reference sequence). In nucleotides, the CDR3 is TGTGCCAGCAGCCAAGACCGAACAGGGCAAGAGACCCAGTACTTC. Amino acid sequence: CASSQDRTGQETQYF.

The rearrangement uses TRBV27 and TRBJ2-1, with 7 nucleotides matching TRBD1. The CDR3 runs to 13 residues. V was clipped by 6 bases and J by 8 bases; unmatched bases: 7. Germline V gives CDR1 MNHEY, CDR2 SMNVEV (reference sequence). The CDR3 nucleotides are TGTGCCAGCAGGCCAGACAGGGTTGATGAGCAGTTCTTC. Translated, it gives CASRPDRVDEQFF.

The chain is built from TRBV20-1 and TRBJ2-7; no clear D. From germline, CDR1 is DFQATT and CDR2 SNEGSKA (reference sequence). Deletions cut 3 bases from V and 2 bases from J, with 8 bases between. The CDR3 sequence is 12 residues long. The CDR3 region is CSASELPYEQYF. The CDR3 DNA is TGCAGTGCTAGTGAACTCCCCTACGAGCAGTACTTC.

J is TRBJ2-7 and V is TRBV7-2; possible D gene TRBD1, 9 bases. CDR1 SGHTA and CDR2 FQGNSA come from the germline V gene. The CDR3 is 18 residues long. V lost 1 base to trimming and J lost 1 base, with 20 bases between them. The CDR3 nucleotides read TGTGCCAGCAGCTTAGGCCCCCCGGGGGGGACAGGGTCCTACGAGCAGTACTTC. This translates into CASSLGPPGGTGSYEQYF.

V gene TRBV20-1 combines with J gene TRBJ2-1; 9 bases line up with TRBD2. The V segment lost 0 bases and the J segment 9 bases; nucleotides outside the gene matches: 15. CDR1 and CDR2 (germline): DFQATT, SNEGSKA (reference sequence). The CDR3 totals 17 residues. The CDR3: CSARDASSGIISGEQFF. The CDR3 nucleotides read TGCAGTGCTAGAGATGCGTCTAGCGGGATAATATCTGGTGAGCAGTTCTTC.

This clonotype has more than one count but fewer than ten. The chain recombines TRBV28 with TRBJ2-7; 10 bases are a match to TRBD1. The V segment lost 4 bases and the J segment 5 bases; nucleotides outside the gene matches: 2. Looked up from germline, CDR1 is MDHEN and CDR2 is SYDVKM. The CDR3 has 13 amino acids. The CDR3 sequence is CASSWDRGHEQYF. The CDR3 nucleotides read TGTGCCAGCAGTTGGGACAGGGGCCACGAGCAGTACTTC.